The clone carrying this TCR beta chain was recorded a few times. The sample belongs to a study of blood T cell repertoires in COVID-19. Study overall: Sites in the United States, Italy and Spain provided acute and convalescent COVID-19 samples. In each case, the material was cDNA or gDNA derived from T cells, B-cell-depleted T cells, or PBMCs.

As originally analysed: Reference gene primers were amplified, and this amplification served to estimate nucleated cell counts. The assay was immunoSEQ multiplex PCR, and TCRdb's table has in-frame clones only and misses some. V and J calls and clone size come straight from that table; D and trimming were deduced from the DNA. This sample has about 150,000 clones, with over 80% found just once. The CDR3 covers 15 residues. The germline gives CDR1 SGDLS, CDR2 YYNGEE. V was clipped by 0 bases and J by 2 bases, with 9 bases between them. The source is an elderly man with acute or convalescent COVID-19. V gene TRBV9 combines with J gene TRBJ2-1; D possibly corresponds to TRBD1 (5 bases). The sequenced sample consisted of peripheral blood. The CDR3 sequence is CASSVEGQAYNEQFF. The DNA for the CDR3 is TGTGCCAGCAGCGTAGAGGGGCAGGCCTACAATGAGCAGTTCTTC.